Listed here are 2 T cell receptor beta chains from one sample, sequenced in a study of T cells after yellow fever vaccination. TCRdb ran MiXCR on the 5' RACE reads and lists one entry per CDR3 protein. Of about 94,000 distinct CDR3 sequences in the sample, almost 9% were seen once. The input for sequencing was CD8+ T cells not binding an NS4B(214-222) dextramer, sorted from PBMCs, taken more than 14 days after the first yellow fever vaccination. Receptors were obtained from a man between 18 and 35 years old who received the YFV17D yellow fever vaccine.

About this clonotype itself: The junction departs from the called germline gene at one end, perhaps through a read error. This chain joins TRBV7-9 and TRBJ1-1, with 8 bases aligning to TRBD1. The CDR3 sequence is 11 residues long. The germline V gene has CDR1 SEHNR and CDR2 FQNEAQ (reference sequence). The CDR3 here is CASSGTGETLF. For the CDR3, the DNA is TGTGCCAGCAGCGGGACAGGCGAGACGCTCTTT.

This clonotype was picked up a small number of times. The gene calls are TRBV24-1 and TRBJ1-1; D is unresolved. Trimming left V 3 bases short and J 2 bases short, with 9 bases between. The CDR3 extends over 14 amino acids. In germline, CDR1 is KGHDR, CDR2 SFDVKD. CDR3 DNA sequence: TGTGCCACCAGTGATACCGGTCCCAACACTGAAGCTTTCTTT. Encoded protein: CATSDTGPNTEAFF.